The 18 T cell receptor beta chains given below trace back to one sample, sequenced in a study of T cells in Graves' hyperthyroidism and ophthalmopathy. Researchers took RNA transcripts and amplified the TCR beta CDR3 regions from them. First-round RT-PCR with HTBI primers amplified the TCR CDR3 region. Via MiXCR, TCRdb re-called the multiplex PCR reads, giving one row per CDR3 protein. The table lists approximately 400,000 distinct CDR3 sequences, 15% to 18% of them singletons, with roughly an eighth in the top ten. The sequenced sample consisted of blood. These receptor sequences come from a woman younger than 35 with Graves' hyperthyroidism.

This clonotype has a count of ten or more. The V and J genes are TRBV9 and TRBJ1-2; 8 nucleotides match TRBD1. The germline V gene encodes CDR1 SGDLS and CDR2 YYNGEE. Losses at the gene ends were 0 bases for V and 3 bases for J; bases not matched to a gene: 4. This CDR3 region has 15 residues. The DNA for the CDR3 is TGTGCCAGCAGCGTAGGACAGGGGAAGGACTATGGCTACACCTTC. This translates into CASSVGQGKDYGYTF.

This clonotype was detected ten times or more. J is TRBJ2-1 and V is TRBV11-3; no clear D. The germline V gene encodes CDR1 SGHNT and CDR2 YENEEA. V lost 1 base to trimming and J lost 6 bases, with 7 bases between them. CDR3 length: 13 amino acids. CDR3: CASSLGAANEQFF. The DNA of the CDR3 is TGTGCCAGCAGCTTAGGGGCTGCCAATGAGCAGTTCTTC.

This clonotype has a count of ten or more. V gene TRBV3-1 combines with J gene TRBJ2-1, with TRBD1 matching 7 bases. Germline loops: CDR1 LGHDT, CDR2 YNNKEL (reference sequence). With V trimmed by 4 bases and J by 6 bases, 12 bases remained unmatched. The CDR3 contains 16 residues. This chain's CDR3 is CASSRYPGTVGNEQFF. CDR3 sequence (DNA): TGTGCCAGCAGCCGATATCCCGGGACAGTAGGCAATGAGCAGTTCTTC.

The table lists this clonotype with a few counts. This chain connects TRBV19 to TRBJ2-1, with 12 bases that match TRBD2. J was trimmed by 10 bases and V by 5 bases; bases with no gene match: 12. This CDR3 spans 16 amino acids. Germline CDR1 is LNHDA and CDR2 is SQIVND (reference sequence). DNA for the CDR3: TGTGCCAGTAGTCCTCGGCGGACTAGCGGGAAGGGGGAGCAGTTCTTC. This sequence encodes CASSPRRTSGKGEQFF.

This clonotype showed up many times. The rearrangement joins TRBV20-1 to TRBJ2-7; D might be TRBD2 (6 bases). CDR3 length equals 11 residues. Germline V CDR1 and CDR2: DFQATT, SNEGSKA (reference sequence). Trimming removed 6 bases at V and 7 bases at J, with 13 bases between. CDR3: CSAPRAGEQYF. As DNA, the CDR3 is TGCAGTGCCCCAAGGGCGGGAGAGCAGTACTTC.

Many counts were recorded for this clonotype. This chain joins TRBV7-2 and TRBJ1-1; D remains unclear. Trimming pared 4 bases from V and 0 bases from J, leaving 9 bases between. The CDR3 is made up of 14 amino acids. CDR1 is SGHTA, CDR2 FQGNSA, per germline. Here the CDR3 reads CASSSSQLNTEAFF. In nucleotides, the CDR3 is TGTGCCAGCAGCTCGTCCCAGCTGAACACTGAAGCTTTCTTT.

This chain connects TRBV7-9 to TRBJ2-3; 9 bases agree with TRBD1. Germline values: CDR1 SEHNR, CDR2 FQNEAQ (reference sequence). The CDR3 sequence is 13 residues long. J was trimmed by 4 bases and V by 4 bases; bases with no gene match: 0. CDR3 sequence (DNA): TGTGCCAGCAGCTGGGACAGGGCAGATACGCAGTATTTT. It encodes CASSWDRADTQYF. Looking up the rest from reference TRBV7-9 and TRBJ2-3 gives the full variable domain: DTGVSQNPRHKITKRGQNVTFRCDPISEHNRLYWYRQTLGQGPEFLTYFQNEAQLEKSRLLSDRFSAERPKGSFSTLEIQRTEQGDSAMYLCASSWDRADTQYFGPGTRLTVL.

This clonotype has a count of ten or more. V is TRBV6-2 or TRBV6-3 and J is TRBJ1-1; possible D gene TRBD1, 5 bases. The CDR3 loop spans 14 amino acids. V lost 7 bases, J lost 1 base, and 13 bases lay in between. Germline values: CDR1 MNHEY, CDR2 SVGEGT. The CDR3 DNA reads as TGTGCCAGCACTTTCTCGGGGGGGAACACTGAAGCTTTCTTT. Translating gives CASTFSGGNTEAFF.

This clonotype was counted at least ten times. V usage is TRBV13 and J usage is TRBJ2-2; D is undetermined. V was pared by 8 bases and J by 0 bases, with 16 bases between. Looked up from germline, CDR1 is PRHDT and CDR2 is FYEKMQ (reference sequence). This CDR3 is built from 16 residues. The CDR3 reads CASPLAGSANTGELFF. CDR3 sequence (DNA): TGTGCCAGCCCCCTCGCTGGGTCAGCGAACACCGGGGAGCTGTTTTTT.

The rearrangement uses TRBV7-2 and TRBJ2-5; unclear D gene. This CDR3 is built from 13 residues. Germline V CDR1 and CDR2: SGHTA, FQGNSA. V lost 0 bases, J lost 5 bases, and 7 bases lay in between. This CDR3 reads CASSLADWETQYF. CDR3 DNA: TGTGCCAGCAGCTTAGCGGATTGGGAGACCCAGTACTTC.

The chain employs TRBV19 and TRBJ2-3; 9 bases are a match to TRBD1. CDR1 is LNHDA, CDR2 SQIVND, per germline (reference sequence). This CDR3 spans 14 amino acids. V trimming: 8 bases; J trimming: 0 bases; junction bases outside the gene matches: 3. CDR3 sequence reads: CASYGQGSTDTQYF. The DNA for the CDR3 is TGTGCCAGTTACGGACAGGGGAGCACAGATACGCAGTATTTT.

This clonotype has just a few counts. This rearrangement joins TRBV10-3 to TRBJ1-1, with D perhaps matching TRBD1 (6 bases). There are 12 residues in the CDR3. The V gene lost 8 bases and the J gene lost 7 bases, with 14 bases spanning the gap. CDR1 is ENHRY, CDR2 SYGVKD, per germline. Here the CDR3 reads CAIRSGAVEAFF. The CDR3 DNA follows: TGTGCCATCCGCTCAGGGGCCGTTGAAGCTTTCTTT.

The CDR3 loop is CASSYSGSRYGYTF. The CDR3 DNA is TGTGCCAGCAGTTACAGTGGGAGCCGGTATGGCTACACCTTC. The rearrangement links TRBV6-6 to TRBJ1-2; D gene ambiguous. V gave up 2 bases and J gave up 5 bases, with 12 bases separating them. The germline V gene has CDR1 MNHNY and CDR2 SVGAGI (reference sequence). The CDR3 loop spans 14 amino acids.

This clonotype showed up many times. This sequence joins TRBV27 and TRBJ1-4, with D unresolved. V lost 2 bases and J lost 8, with 12 bases in between. CDR1 is MNHEY, CDR2 SMNVEV, per germline (reference sequence). The CDR3 contains 14 residues. CDR3 loop: CASSLGPKGEKLFF. For the CDR3, the DNA is TGTGCCAGCAGTTTAGGGCCAAAAGGGGAAAAACTGTTTTTT.

V usage is TRBV15 and J usage is TRBJ2-7, with D tentatively TRBD2 (5 bases). Trimming removed 1 base from V and 2 bases from J, with 12 bases in between. This CDR3 is built from 15 residues. Looked up from germline, CDR1 is LNHNV and CDR2 is YYDKDF (reference sequence). CDR3 region: CATSRGTSGTYEQYF. In nucleotides, the CDR3 is TGTGCCACCAGCAGAGGTACCAGCGGTACCTACGAGCAGTACTTC. The variable domain in full, completed from reference TRBV15 and TRBJ2-7, reads DAMVIQNPRYQVTQFGKPVTLSCSQTLNHNVMYWYQQKSSQAPKLLFHYYDKDFNNEADTPDNFQSRRPNTSFCFLDIRSPGLGDTAMYLCATSRGTSGTYEQYFGPGTRLTVT.

The sample holds many counts of this clonotype. The chain has TRBV18 and TRBJ2-5; D not certain. V was cut by 4 bases and J by 1 base, with 10 bases left in between. The V gene's germline CDR1 is KGHSH and CDR2 LQKENI. The CDR3 loop spans 14 amino acids. The CDR3 DNA reads as TGTGCCAGCTCACTCGACACGGCCCAAGAGACCCAGTACTTC. Translating gives CASSLDTAQETQYF.

This clonotype appeared many times. The CDR3 nucleotides read TGTGCCAGCAGCCCTCTAGCGGGAGGGCCCCACGAGCAGTACTTC. Its translation is CASSPLAGGPHEQYF. The chain combines TRBV12-3 or TRBV12-4 with TRBJ2-7; 12 bases map to TRBD2. The CDR3 runs 15 residues. V shed 6 bases, J shed 5 bases, and the junction held 8 bases outside the gene matches.

This clonotype was seen a few times. The J gene is TRBJ2-4, the V gene TRBV29-1; D tentatively reads TRBD1 or TRBD2 (5 bases each). The CDR3 has 16 residues. Looked up from germline, CDR1 is SQVTM and CDR2 is ANQGSEA. The V gene lost 4 bases and the J gene lost 0 bases, with 16 bases spanning the gap. CDR3 amino acids: CSVGLLGPVAKNIQYF. CDR3 DNA: TGCAGCGTTGGTCTACTGGGACCCGTAGCCAAAAACATTCAGTACTTC.